These 30 T cell receptor beta chains originate from one sample sequenced in a study of tissue T cells after allogeneic stem cell transplantation. Libraries were prepared by immunoSEQ multiplex PCR; TCRdb keeps only in-frame clonotypes and omits some of them. Here the sample spans over 7,500 clones, roughly 44% being singletons. Documented time point: mouse harvest day 7 after allogeneic transplant. The graft held 10^6 splenic CD5+ T cells and 10^7 T-cell-depleted bone marrow cells. Sequencing was carried out using gut tissue. The receptor set was obtained from a female BALB/c mouse given C57BL/6 T cells with graft-versus-host disease after an allogeneic hematopoietic cell transplant.

This clone has a handful of counts. Germline and genes: mouse. The read ends 1 residue early relative to the CDR3; the germline J gene fills the gap. The rearrangement uses TRBV26 and TRBJ1-4, with TRBD1 as a possible D gene (5 bases). V was shortened by 0 bases and J by 3 bases, with 11 bases between the two germline ends. This CDR3 has 16 amino acids. From germline, CDR1 is KGHPV and CDR2 FQNQEV (reference sequence). The CDR3: CASSLSSGRANERLFF. Partial CDR3 DNA: TGTGCCAGCAGTCTGTCGTCAGGGAGGGCCAACGAAAGATTATTT.

Details on this clone: The genes and germline here are from mouse. The DNA ends 1 residue before the CDR3 does, and the rest of the CDR3 is filled in from the germline J gene. The chain carries TRBV26 and TRBJ2-5; 8 bases align to TRBD1. CDR1 KGHPV and CDR2 FQNQEV come from the germline V gene (reference sequence). The CDR3 covers 14 residues. After removal of 4 bases from V and 2 bases from J, the junction contained 2 bases not matched to a gene. Incomplete CDR3 DNA: TGTGCCAGCAGTCCGACAGGGGCCCAAGACACCCAGTAC. Translated, it gives CASSPTGAQDTQY. The complete CDR3 reads CASSPTGAQDTQYF. Together with reference TRBV26 and TRBJ2-5, the CDR3 gives the full variable domain: NSKVIQTPRYLVKGQGQKAKMRCIPEKGHPVVFWYQQNKNNEFKFLINFQNQEVLQQIDMTEKRFSAECPSNSPCSLEIQSSEAGDSALYLCASSPTGAQDTQYFGPGTRLLVL.

In the case of this clone: Gene names are mouse gene names. The CDR3 end is not reached by the read, which stops 1 residue before it; the germline J gene fills it in. The chain combines TRBV26 with TRBJ1-1; no reliable D call. Trimming removed 6 bases at V and 4 bases at J, with 6 bases between. CDR3 size: 11 residues. Per germline, CDR1 KGHPV and CDR2 FQNQEV (reference sequence). The CDR3 loop reads CASSRSTEVFF. The part of the CDR3 DNA that was read is TGTGCCAGCAGCCGGTCCACAGAAGTCTTC.

This clone turned up a few times. These gene names are mouse names. The read terminates 1 residue ahead of where the CDR3 ends, so the germline J gene completes it. The same CDR3 can be traced to other DNA sequences in this sample. This chain links TRBV26 with TRBJ2-2, with 7 positions matching TRBD2. There are 14 residues in the CDR3. Germline values: CDR1 KGHPV, CDR2 FQNQEV (reference sequence). Trimming cost V 3 bases and J 2 bases; bases outside gene matches: 0. The CDR3 bases that were read are TGTGCCAGCAGTCTACTGGGGAACACCGGGCAGCTCTAC. Translated: CASSLLGNTGQLY. The whole CDR3 region reads CASSLLGNTGQLYF.

With regard to this clone: Gene names refer to mouse genes. The read terminates 1 residue ahead of where the CDR3 ends, so the germline J gene completes it. Other DNA sequences from this sample encode an identical CDR3 as well. This chain joins TRBV26 and TRBJ1-3; D uncertain. The CDR3 sequence is 15 residues long. Deletions cut 4 bases from V and 0 bases from J, with 10 bases between. Germline CDR1 KGHPV, CDR2 FQNQEV (reference sequence). CDR3 protein: CASSPTGNSGNTLYF. Partial CDR3 DNA: TGTGCCAGCAGTCCCACGGGAAATTCTGGAAATACGCTCTAT.

On this clone: Gene labels here are mouse ones. The read terminates 1 residue ahead of where the CDR3 ends, so the germline J gene completes it. J is TRBJ2-5 and V is TRBV15; D is ambiguous. Germline CDR1 SGHND, CDR2 FRSKSL. The CDR3 consists of 13 residues. V lost 3 bases and J 2 bases, leaving 6 bases between the germline ends. The part of the CDR3 DNA that was read is TGTGCCAGCAGTTTTGGCAGCCAAGACACCCAGTAC. Amino acid sequence: CASSFGSQDTQY. The CDR3, in full, reads CASSFGSQDTQYF.

The table lists this clone with a few counts. Gene labels here are mouse ones. The observed sequence ends 1 residue before the CDR3 terminus, with the missing tail filled in from the germline J gene. The chain links TRBV3 to TRBJ2-2, with 9 bases aligning to TRBD2. Looked up from germline, CDR1 is SNHLY and CDR2 is FYNGKV (reference sequence). V was clipped by 3 bases and J by 4 bases; unmatched bases: 3. The CDR3 sequence is 15 residues long. The CDR3 bases that were read are TGTGCCAGCAGCTTTGGGGGGGCGCCCACCGGGCAGCTCTAC. Translation: CASSFGGAPTGQLY. The complete CDR3 protein is CASSFGGAPTGQLYF.

Notes on this clone: Mouse gene names and germline throughout. The read ends 1 residue early relative to the CDR3; the germline J gene fills the gap. V is TRBV15 and J is TRBJ1-1, with TRBD1 identical over 10 bases. With V trimmed by 3 bases and J by 3 bases, 1 base remained unmatched. The CDR3 consists of 14 residues. The germline gives CDR1 SGHND, CDR2 FRSKSL. The sequenced part of the CDR3 DNA is TGTGCCAGCAGTTTTGGGACAGGGGACACAGAAGTCTTC. This encodes CASSFGTGDTEVF. The full-length CDR3 reads as CASSFGTGDTEVFF.

Turning to this clone: Mouse germline and gene names are used. The DNA ends 1 residue before the CDR3 does, and the rest of the CDR3 is filled in from the germline J gene. The V call is TRBV13-2, the J call TRBJ2-1; 9 bases match TRBD2. The CDR3 is made up of 15 amino acids. Germline V gene sequence: CDR1 NNHNN, CDR2 SYGAGS (reference sequence). The junction had 6 bases not matched to a gene; V was cut back by 7 bases and J by 1 base. CDR3 DNA (partial): TGTGCCAGCTCTCTCTGGGGGGGGAACTATGCTGAGCAGTTC. Its translation is CASSLWGGNYAEQF. The CDR3 in full is CASSLWGGNYAEQFF.

About this clone: The gene symbols are mouse symbols. With the read ending 1 residue before the CDR3 end, the germline J gene is used to fill in that end. The rearrangement links TRBV3 to TRBJ2-4, with 10 bases identical to TRBD2. Germline loops: CDR1 SNHLY, CDR2 FYNGKV (reference sequence). V lost 4 bases to trimming and J lost 5 bases; unmatched junction nucleotides: 0. The CDR3 has 13 residues. CDR3 amino acids: CASSWTGGNTLYF. The sequenced CDR3 bases are TGTGCCAGCAGCTGGACTGGGGGAAACACCTTGTAC.

This clone was counted only a few times. Germline and genes here are mouse. The read finishes 1 residue shy of the CDR3 end, and the germline J gene is used to complete it. The chain combines TRBV26 with TRBJ1-1; 8 bases line up with TRBD1. Unmatched junction bases numbered 1, after V lost 6 bases and J lost 1 base. This CDR3 is 13 amino acids long. Germline V gene data show CDR1 as KGHPV and CDR2 as FQNQEV (reference sequence). This CDR3 is CASSTGGNTEVFF. The CDR3 DNA, read in part, is TGTGCCAGCAGCACAGGGGGAAACACAGAAGTCTTC. Using reference TRBV26 and TRBJ1-1 for the parts outside the CDR3, the full variable domain is NSKVIQTPRYLVKGQGQKAKMRCIPEKGHPVVFWYQQNKNNEFKFLINFQNQEVLQQIDMTEKRFSAECPSNSPCSLEIQSSEAGDSALYLCASSTGGNTEVFFGKGTRLTVV.

To note about this clone: Mouse germline and gene names are used. The CDR3 is cut off 1 residue early in the read; its end comes from the germline J gene. The V gene is TRBV13-1, the J gene TRBJ2-4, with TRBD1 matching over 10 bases. The CDR3 is 13 amino acids. The J segment lost 7 bases and the V segment lost 8 bases, leaving 7 bases of the junction unmatched. Germline V gene sequence: CDR1 NSHNY, CDR2 SYGAGN. CDR3 DNA, as far as it was read: TGTGCCAGTTCGGGACAGGGGTTGGACACCTTGTAC. Translated: CASSGQGLDTLY. The whole CDR3 protein is CASSGQGLDTLYF.

This clone was seen only a few times. Gene names refer to mouse genes. The sequenced part of the CDR3 DNA is TGTGCCAGCAGTGCCAGGGGCGACACCCAGTAC. This translates into CASSARGDTQY. From start to end, the CDR3 is CASSARGDTQYF. The chain recombines TRBV13-3 with TRBJ2-5; possible D gene TRBD1, 6 bases. The CDR3 end falls 1 residue outside the read, so it is completed with the germline J gene. Germline V gene data show CDR1 as NNHDY and CDR2 as SYVADS. Trimming pared 3 bases from V and 6 bases from J, leaving 8 bases between. This CDR3 contains 12 residues.

Concerning this clone: Gene names and germline refer to mouse. The CDR3 goes on 1 residue after the read ends, and that part is filled in from the germline J gene. The chain has TRBV26 and TRBJ2-4, with D perhaps matching TRBD1 or TRBD2 (5 bases each). V gave up 4 bases and J gave up 5 bases, with 7 bases separating them. The V gene's germline CDR1 is KGHPV and CDR2 FQNQEV (reference sequence). The CDR3 spans 12 residues. The covered CDR3 bases are TGTGCCAGCAGTCCAGGGACAAACACCTTGTAC. It codes for CASSPGTNTLY. The complete CDR3 protein is CASSPGTNTLYF.

As for this clone: The listed genes are named as in mouse. Coverage ceases 1 residue before the CDR3 finishes, and the germline J gene fills in the end. J is TRBJ1-6 and V is TRBV16; 7 nucleotides agree with TRBD1. Being an ORF, TRBJ1-6 has a function that is uncertain. The CDR3 is made up of 13 amino acids. Germline V gene lookup returns CDR1 SGHSA and CDR2 FRNQAP. The ends lost 1 base at V and 10 bases at J; junction bases unmatched: 1. The CDR3 spells CASSLVQGSPLYF. The sequenced part of the CDR3 DNA is TGTGCAAGCAGCTTAGTACAGGGGTCGCCCCTCTAC.

This clone showed up just a few times. Genes and germline are mouse. The CDR3 is cut off 1 residue early in the read; its end comes from the germline J gene. The rearrangement links TRBV26 to TRBJ2-7; D uncertain. Trimming removed 6 bases at V and 4 bases at J, with 10 bases between. The CDR3 contains 12 residues. CDR1 KGHPV and CDR2 FQNQEV come from the germline V gene (reference sequence). The covered CDR3 bases are TGTGCCAGCAGCGCCGGGTTATATGAACAGTAC. Translated: CASSAGLYEQY. The whole CDR3 protein is CASSAGLYEQYF.

As to this clone: The gene names here belong to mouse. The read falls 1 residue short of the CDR3 end, and the missing part is taken from the germline J gene. This chain uses TRBV3 with TRBJ2-7; TRBD1 matches at 7 bases. Germline V gene sequence: CDR1 SNHLY, CDR2 FYNGKV (reference sequence). This CDR3 spans 12 amino acids. V lost 5 bases, J lost 5 bases, and 3 bases stayed unmatched. Incomplete CDR3 DNA: TGTGCCAGCAGCACTACAGGGGATGAACAGTAC. Translation gives CASSTTGDEQY. The CDR3 in full is CASSTTGDEQYF.

This clone is termed medium-sized. The gene names here belong to mouse. The read terminates 1 residue ahead of where the CDR3 ends, so the germline J gene completes it. The chain has TRBV4 and TRBJ2-4, with 10 bases aligning to TRBD2. The junction had 3 bases not matched to a gene; V was cut back by 3 bases and J by 0 bases. Germline lookup yields CDR1 LGHDT and CDR2 YNNKQL (reference sequence). The CDR3 has 16 amino acids. The CDR3 sequence: CASSYWGGASQNTLYF. CDR3 DNA, as far as it was read: TGTGCCAGCAGCTACTGGGGGGGCGCGAGTCAAAACACCTTGTAC.

As concerns this clone: Any gene name here is a mouse gene name. The sequenced part of the CDR3 DNA is TGCTCCAGCAGTCAACGACTGTACCAAGACACCCAGTAC. It specifies CSSSQRLYQDTQY. The full CDR3 sequence reads CSSSQRLYQDTQYF. The V gene is TRBV23, the J gene TRBJ2-5; TRBD2, as called in the table, went unchecked against the DNA. The CDR3 is cut off 1 residue early in the read; its end comes from the germline J gene. This CDR3 region has 14 residues. Germline V lookup: CDR1 KGHTA, CDR2 FQNQQP.

This clone appeared a single time. The gene names given are mouse names. The read comes to an end 1 residue before the CDR3 does, leaving the germline J gene to fill in the end. The J gene is TRBJ2-7, the V gene TRBV5, with TRBD2 matching 8 bases. The CDR3 length is 11 residues. Trimming took 8 bases from V and 7 from J; bases not matched to a gene: 4. The germline V gene has CDR1 LGHNA and CDR2 YNLKQL (reference sequence). The CDR3 DNA, read in part, is TGTGCCAGCCGGACTGGGAGAGAACAGTAC. This gives the protein CASRTGREQY. The CDR3 in its entirety is CASRTGREQYF.

With respect to this clone: The listed genes are named as in mouse. The read is 1 residue too short to cover the CDR3 end, so that end is filled in from the germline J gene. The V call is TRBV12-1, the J call TRBJ2-5; D might be TRBD1 (5 bases). Trimming removed 0 bases from V and 3 bases from J, with 9 bases in between. Germline CDR1 and CDR2: SGHSN and HYEKVE. The CDR3 runs to 14 residues. The CDR3 sequence: CASSLEDRQDTQYF. Partial CDR3 DNA: TGTGCCAGCTCTCTCGAAGACAGACAAGACACCCAGTAC.

About this clone: The genes and germline here are from mouse. The CDR3 end lies 1 residue beyond the end of the read and is filled in from the germline J gene. The chain joins TRBV12-1 to TRBJ2-2; D is unclear. Trimming removed 0 bases at V and 4 bases at J, with 8 bases between. Germline V gene lookup returns CDR1 SGHSN and CDR2 HYEKVE. The CDR3 consists of 14 residues. The CDR3 DNA, read in part, is TGTGCCAGCTCTCTCTCGGGGAGCACCGGGCAGCTCTAC. This encodes CASSLSGSTGQLY. The CDR3, in full, reads CASSLSGSTGQLYF.

Notes on this clone: Mouse names are used for the genes. Read data end 1 residue before the CDR3 end; the end is taken from the germline J gene. The chain combines TRBV31 with TRBJ2-4, with D perhaps TRBD1 or TRBD2 (5 bases each). V dropped 0 bases and J dropped 5 bases, with 9 bases sitting between them. Germline CDR1 is GKSSPN and CDR2 is SITVG. This CDR3 region has 13 residues. Incomplete CDR3 DNA: TGTGCCTGGAGTCTCGGGACGCGAAACACCTTGTAC. Protein sequence: CAWSLGTRNTLY. In full, the CDR3 is CAWSLGTRNTLYF.

This clone was detected a few times. Gene names denote mouse genes. CDR3 DNA, as far as it was read: TGTGCCAGCAGCCCGGGACAGGGGACCGACTACACC. Translation: CASSPGQGTDYT. The entire CDR3 protein reads CASSPGQGTDYTF. This rearrangement joins TRBV26 to TRBJ1-2; 10 bases agree with TRBD1. The read ends 1 residue early relative to the CDR3; the germline J gene fills the gap. The CDR3 is 13 amino acids. The V segment lost 6 bases and the J segment 6 bases; nucleotides outside the gene matches: 4. Germline lookup yields CDR1 KGHPV and CDR2 FQNQEV (reference sequence).

In regard to this clone: The gene names given are mouse names. The CDR3 extends 1 residue past the end of the read, so its final part is completed from the germline J gene. The rearrangement uses TRBV12-2 and TRBJ2-5; 11 bases align to TRBD2. Germline CDR1 reads SGHLS; CDR2 reads HYDKME. The trim removed 1 base at V and 5 bases at J, leaving 1 base unmatched. This CDR3 comprises 14 residues. CDR3 amino acids: CASSLGTGGDTQYF. Partial CDR3 DNA: TGTGCCAGCTCTCTTGGGACTGGGGGAGACACCCAGTAC.

Points on this clone: These gene names are mouse names. The read stops 1 residue short of the end of the CDR3; the missing end is completed from the germline J gene. The rearrangement links TRBV24 to TRBJ2-1; the D gene could be TRBD1 or TRBD2 (5 bases each). V was trimmed by 6 bases and J by 3 bases, leaving 9 bases between them. Per germline, CDR1 KGHTA and CDR2 FRNEEI. CDR3 length: 13 amino acids. The CDR3 sequence: CASSRDPYAEQFF. The sequenced CDR3 bases are TGTGCCAGCAGCCGGGACCCCTATGCTGAGCAGTTC.

Worth noting for this clone: Here the gene names and germline are mouse. The sequenced fragment ends 1 residue before the CDR3 boundary, so the rest is inferred from the germline J gene. The V call is TRBV26, the J call TRBJ1-1, with TRBD1 matching over 7 bases. This CDR3 spans 12 amino acids. J was trimmed by 8 bases and V by 0 bases; bases with no gene match: 0. Per germline, CDR1 KGHPV and CDR2 FQNQEV (reference sequence). The sequenced part of the CDR3 DNA is TGTGCCAGCAGTCTGTCGACAGGGGAAGTCTTC. Translation: CASSLSTGEVF. The whole CDR3 sequence reads CASSLSTGEVFF.

Remarks on this clone: All gene names here are mouse names. The sequence runs out 1 residue before the end of the CDR3; the remainder is reconstructed from the germline J gene. This chain links TRBV5 with TRBJ1-3; 8 positions agree with TRBD1. The CDR3 runs 15 residues. Germline assignment: CDR1 LGHNA and CDR2 YNLKQL (reference sequence). The V gene end was trimmed by 4 bases and the J gene end by 2 bases; junction bases not matched to a gene: 4. The CDR3 DNA, read in part, is TGTGCCAGCAGCCCCCAGGGGGCTGCTGGAAATACGCTCTAT. It yields the protein CASSPQGAAGNTLY. The CDR3 in full is CASSPQGAAGNTLYF.

This clone is medium-sized (0.01 to 0.1%) in the sample. Gene names and germline refer to mouse. The read ends 1 residue shy of where the CDR3 ends; the end is completed using the germline J gene. This chain connects TRBV19 to TRBJ2-1; D is unresolved. This CDR3 region has 15 residues. Germline V gives CDR1 FNHDT, CDR2 SITEND (reference sequence). V was cut by 1 base and J by 0 bases, with 8 bases left in between. The CDR3 sequence: CASSIRPNNYAEQFF. CDR3 bases read: TGTGCCAGCAGTATAAGGCCAAATAACTATGCTGAGCAGTTC.

As regards this clone: Gene names follow the mouse nomenclature. The CDR3 end lies 1 residue beyond the end of the read and is filled in from the germline J gene. The V gene is TRBV13-2, the J gene TRBJ2-4, with 10 positions matching TRBD2. The ends lost 3 bases at V and 5 bases at J; junction bases unmatched: 6. This CDR3 is 15 amino acids long. Germline-derived CDR1 and CDR2 are NNHNN and SYGAGS (reference sequence). CDR3 DNA, as far as it was read: TGTGCCAGCGGTGGTCGACTGGGGGGTTTAAACACCTTGTAC. It encodes CASGGRLGGLNTLY. The whole CDR3 sequence reads CASGGRLGGLNTLYF.